This T cell receptor beta chain derives from a study of post-analysis software for immune sequencing data. Study-wide results and caveats: Higher frequency in patients than in controls was seen for roughly five TRBV segments, with TRBV5-6, TRBV5-1 and TRBV20-1 among them. Those with multiple sclerosis, the patient group, showed significantly lower normalized Chao1 diversity than controls.

Included in the TCR beta cDNA libraries were unique molecular identifiers. TCRdb re-called the PCR reads through MiXCR, storing one row per CDR3 protein. The sample has about 460,000 distinct CDR3 sequences, roughly 45% seen once. Comments on this clonotype: Its antigen is as yet unknown.

This CDR3 has 12 amino acids. Germline lookup yields CDR1 SGHTA and CDR2 FQGTGA. The clonotype comes from a girl under 18 with multiple sclerosis. Sequencing was done on a sample of blood. The chain employs TRBV7-3 and TRBJ2-5; no clear D gene. The J call may not be correct, given that the DNA end is closer to TRBJ2-7. The CDR3: CASSRNDGEQYF. The CDR3 nucleotides read TGTGCCAGCAGCCGAAACGACGGCGAGCAGTACTTC.